Each of the 22 T cell receptor beta chains below was sequenced from the same sample in a study of blood T cell repertoires in COVID-19. Clones were read by immunoSEQ multiplex PCR, and TCRdb kept only the in-frame ones, dropping some. Here the sample spans 130,000 to 150,000 clones, approximately 84% being singletons. The sequenced sample consisted of peripheral blood. Receptor source: a human donor with acute or convalescent COVID-19. The donor label of this sample is uncertain.

This chain connects TRBV4-3 to TRBJ2-2; 11 bases line up with TRBD1. V lost 3 bases, J lost 3 bases, and 9 bases stayed unmatched. CDR1 is LGHNA, CDR2 YSLEER, per germline. This CDR3 spans 18 amino acids. The CDR3 sequence: CASSQAGQGGLDTGELFF. Here the CDR3 DNA reads TGCGCCAGCAGCCAGGCGGGACAGGGGGGTCTCGACACCGGGGAGCTGTTTTTT.

The chain combines TRBV14 with TRBJ2-1; possible D gene TRBD2, 6 bases. This CDR3 comprises 18 residues. The germline V gene encodes CDR1 SGHDN and CDR2 FVKESK. V was pared by 0 bases and J by 0 bases, with 15 bases between. The DNA for the CDR3 is TGTGCCAGCAGCCAAGATCTAAGTAGCGGTAGCTCCTACAATGAGCAGTTCTTC. It translates to CASSQDLSSGSSYNEQFF. Supplemented by reference TRBV14 and TRBJ2-1, the full variable domain reads EAGVTQFPSHSVIEKGQTVTLRCDPISGHDNLYWYRRVMGKEIKFLLHFVKESKQDESGMPNNRFLAERTGGTYSTLKVQPAELEDSGVYFCASSQDLSSGSSYNEQFFGPGTRLTVL.

V usage is TRBV7-6 and J usage is TRBJ2-3; 8 bases fit TRBD1. The trim removed 5 bases at V and 1 base at J, leaving 5 bases unmatched. Per germline, CDR1 SGHVS and CDR2 FNYEAQ. The CDR3 is 15 amino acids. CDR3 sequence: CASSIGQGRTDTQYF. The CDR3 DNA sequence: TGTGCCAGCAGCATAGGACAGGGCCGCACAGATACGCAGTATTTT. Based on the CDR3 plus reference TRBV7-6 and TRBJ2-3, the full variable domain is GAGVSQSPRYKVTKRGQDVALRCDPISGHVSLYWYRQALGQGPEFLTYFNYEAQQDKSGLPNDRFSAERPEGSISTLTIQRTEQRDSAMYRCASSIGQGRTDTQYFGPGTRLTVL.

V and J are TRBV7-9 and TRBJ2-3; 9 bases match TRBD2. V shed 5 bases, J shed 4 bases, and the junction held 7 bases outside the gene matches. From germline, CDR1 is SEHNR and CDR2 FQNEAQ (reference sequence). The CDR3 is 15 residues long. The CDR3 loop reads CASSLTSGSPDTQYF. Here the CDR3 DNA reads TGTGCCAGCAGCCTGACTAGCGGTTCCCCAGATACGCAGTATTTT.

The rearrangement links TRBV7-9 to TRBJ2-3; weak D call: TRBD1 (6 bases). V lost 1 base and J lost 2, with 13 bases in between. Germline V gene lookup returns CDR1 SEHNR and CDR2 FQNEAQ (reference sequence). This CDR3 has 16 residues. The CDR3 bases are TGTGCCAGCAGCTTAGGGGACACTCCCCCCACAGATACGCAGTATTTT. It yields the protein CASSLGDTPPTDTQYF.

The chain recombines TRBV27 with TRBJ1-2, with 8 bases identical to TRBD1. The J segment lost 8 bases and the V segment lost 5 bases, leaving 7 bases of the junction unmatched. This CDR3 has 13 amino acids. Germline V gene data show CDR1 as MNHEY and CDR2 as SMNVEV (reference sequence). CDR3 in amino acids: CASSPQGAQGYTF. CDR3 DNA: TGTGCCAGCAGTCCTCAGGGGGCGCAGGGCTACACCTTC.

V gene TRBV5-8 combines with J gene TRBJ1-1, with TRBD1 matching over 8 bases. Trimming took 0 bases from V and 8 from J; bases not matched to a gene: 3. This CDR3 has 13 amino acids. Germline V gives CDR1 SGHTS, CDR2 YDEGEE. Here the CDR3 DNA reads TGTGCCAGCAGCTTGGGCCAGGGGGCAGAAGCTTTCTTT. Protein: CASSLGQGAEAFF.

V and J are TRBV2 and TRBJ2-1; 8 bases are a match to TRBD1. In germline, CDR1 is SNHLY, CDR2 FYNNEI. V shed 1 base and J 5 bases; nucleotides not matched to a gene: 4. The length of the CDR3 is 15 residues. The CDR3: CASSEGTGRDNEQFF. CDR3 nucleotide sequence: TGTGCCAGCAGTGAAGGGACAGGGCGGGACAATGAGCAGTTCTTC.

The chain couples TRBV14 to TRBJ2-1, with D perhaps matching TRBD1 (6 bases). V lost 7 bases, J lost 0 bases, and 13 bases lay in between. The CDR3 runs 15 residues. Germline V gene lookup returns CDR1 SGHDN and CDR2 FVKESK. The CDR3 here is CASNTQGSSYNEQFF. In DNA form, the CDR3 reads TGTGCCAGCAACACTCAGGGGAGCTCCTACAATGAGCAGTTCTTC.

The chain joins TRBV19 to TRBJ1-2, with D possibly matching TRBD1 (5 bases). The V end was cut by 5 bases, the J end by 1 base, with 14 bases between. Germline V gene sequence: CDR1 LNHDA, CDR2 SQIVND (reference sequence). The CDR3 consists of 15 residues. CDR3 coding DNA: TGTGCCAGTAGTCCCCGCAGGGTTGATAACTATGGCTACACCTTC. Its protein is CASSPRRVDNYGYTF.

Concerning this clone itself: At one end, the junction sequence differs from germline, possibly due to a read error. J is TRBJ2-3 and V is TRBV5-1; 13 bases are a match to TRBD2. This CDR3 region has 12 residues. CDR1 SGHRS and CDR2 YFSETQ come from the germline V gene. This CDR3 reads CASSSGLAGVSF. The CDR3 bases are TGCGCCAGCTCTTCTGGACTAGCGGGAGTCAGTTTT.

This clone was recorded a few times. The chain links TRBV19 to TRBJ2-1, with 10 bases that match TRBD2. V dropped 4 bases and J dropped 5; count of bases not matched to a gene: 5. Germline V CDR1 and CDR2: LNHDA, SQIVND (reference sequence). The CDR3 extends over 15 amino acids. The CDR3 protein is CASSNSGGPHNEQFF. The CDR3 DNA is TGTGCCAGTAGTAATAGCGGGGGGCCGCACAATGAGCAGTTCTTC.

This clone was found once. This chain connects TRBV7-9 to TRBJ1-1; perhaps TRBD1 as D (5 bases). The CDR3 covers 11 residues. Trimming stripped 4 bases from V and 10 bases from J, with 10 bases between. Germline V gene sequence: CDR1 SEHNR, CDR2 FQNEAQ (reference sequence). The chain's CDR3 is CASSSGITAFF. The CDR3 nucleotides read TGTGCCAGCAGCTCAGGGATTACAGCTTTCTTT.

The chain has TRBV30 and TRBJ1-6, with D unclear. CDR3 size: 14 residues. The germline CDR1 and CDR2 sequences are GTSNPN and SVGIG (reference sequence). Deletions cut 5 bases from V and 3 bases from J, with 11 bases between. The CDR3 DNA reads as TGTGCCTGGGGGCATGAGTTCTATAATTCACCCCTCCACTTT. It yields the protein CAWGHEFYNSPLHF.

This chain uses TRBV7-2 with TRBJ1-3; 7 bases are shared with TRBD1. From germline, CDR1 is SGHTA and CDR2 FQGNSA. This CDR3 is 16 amino acids long. After removal of 5 bases from V and 0 bases from J, the junction contained 7 bases not matched to a gene. The CDR3 spells CASSTVTGVSGNTIYF. The CDR3 DNA follows: TGTGCCAGCAGCACGGTTACAGGGGTCTCTGGAAACACCATATATTTT.

This clone was seen at least ten times. This chain joins TRBV28 and TRBJ2-2; 9 nucleotides line up with TRBD1. The CDR3 sequence is 15 residues long. V dropped 2 bases and J dropped 3; count of bases not matched to a gene: 1. The germline V gene encodes CDR1 MDHEN and CDR2 SYDVKM. The CDR3 bases are TGTGCCAGCAGTTTAGGGGACAGGGACACCGGGGAGCTGTTTTTT. Amino acid sequence: CASSLGDRDTGELFF.

This clone was seen a few times. This sample includes further DNA sequences coding for the same CDR3. V gene TRBV2 combines with J gene TRBJ1-1, with no clear D. Trimming stripped 4 bases from V and 1 base from J, with 4 bases between. Germline CDR1 SNHLY, CDR2 FYNNEI. The CDR3 length is 12 residues. The CDR3 DNA sequence: TGTGCCAGCAGTGCAGGGAACACTGAAGCTTTCTTT. Translated, it gives CASSAGNTEAFF.

V gene TRBV7-2 combines with J gene TRBJ1-1; D possibly corresponds to TRBD1 (5 bases). There are 14 residues in the CDR3. Deletions cut 4 bases from V and 3 bases from J, with 12 bases between. The germline CDR1 and CDR2 sequences are SGHTA and FQGNSA. The CDR3 DNA reads as TGTGCCAGCAGCTCCCTCGGAGGGGACACTGAAGCTTTCTTT. This sequence encodes CASSSLGGDTEAFF.

The rearrangement uses TRBV2 and TRBJ2-1; 14 bases map to TRBD2. J gave up 9 bases and V 6 bases, and 7 bases lay outside the gene matches. Germline V gene data show CDR1 as SNHLY and CDR2 as FYNNEI. The CDR3 has 15 amino acids. CDR3 loop: CASRGGTSGSGEQFF. As DNA, the CDR3 is TGTGCCAGCAGGGGAGGGACTAGCGGGAGTGGTGAGCAGTTCTTC.

J is TRBJ1-2 and V is TRBV5-4; perhaps TRBD1 as D (6 bases). This CDR3 contains 14 residues. V was cut by 3 bases and J by 1 base, with 10 bases left in between. CDR1 SGHNT and CDR2 YYREEE come from the germline V gene (reference sequence). CDR3 coding DNA: TGTGCCAGCAGCTATCACAGGGATAACTATGGCTACACCTTC. It is translated as CASSYHRDNYGYTF.

The V gene is TRBV19, the J gene TRBJ1-1, with D unresolved. Germline loops: CDR1 LNHDA, CDR2 SQIVND (reference sequence). Trimming removed 5 bases from V and 6 bases from J, with 16 bases in between. CDR3 size: 14 residues. In nucleotides, the CDR3 is TGTGCCAGTAGTTCCATTAGAGATCTCCCTGAAGCTTTCTTT. This encodes CASSSIRDLPEAFF. Filled out from reference TRBV19 and TRBJ1-1, the complete variable domain reads DGGITQSPKYLFRKEGQNVTLSCEQNLNHDAMYWYRQDPGQGLRLIYYSQIVNDFQKGDIAEGYSVSREKKESFPLTVTSAQKNPTAFYLCASSSIRDLPEAFFGQGTRLTVV.

This chain uses TRBV7-2 with TRBJ2-1; TRBD2 is a possible D gene (6 bases). This CDR3 contains 15 residues. V lost 2 bases, J lost 5 bases, and 13 bases lay in between. Germline V gene sequence: CDR1 SGHTA, CDR2 FQGNSA. CDR3 DNA sequence: TGTGCCAGCAGCTTATTCGGGCGGGAAAACAATGAGCAGTTCTTC. This codes for CASSLFGRENNEQFF.